Sequencing of this TCR beta chain was carried out in a study of siplizumab effects on memory and regulatory T cells. Study findings and constraints: In siplizumab conditions, mappable alloreactive CD4+ clones averaged approximately 70% Treg-derived, against 25% to 30% in controls. Researchers did not confirm the suppressive function of proliferating Tregs from siplizumab cultures. Memory cells seemed less diverse than naive T cells, which seemed major alloresponse contributors. Phenotypic classification as naive or memory proved unattainable for roughly 75-95% of proliferating CD4+ or CD8+ clones.

Comment on this clone: Its target is unknown.

In germline, CDR1 is SGHVS, CDR2 FQNEAQ. The junction had 4 bases not matched to a gene; V was cut back by 2 bases and J by 6 bases. CDR3 length: 15 amino acids. The method was immunoSEQ multiplex PCR; TCRdb's version includes in-frame clones alone and lacks a portion of them. The table records roughly 100,000 clones, about 90% of them present only once. The chain carries TRBV7-8 and TRBJ1-6; 7 bases align to TRBD1. The clonotype originates from a human donor in good health. Material: CD4+ T cells sorted from blood. CDR3 nucleotide sequence: TGTGCCAGCAGCTTATGGGGGACAGTTAATTCACCCCTCCACTTT. It encodes CASSLWGTVNSPLHF.